These 20 T cell receptor beta chains originate from one sample sequenced in a study of control samples from healthy donors and cancer patients. Measured with immunoSEQ multiplex PCR; TCRdb has only the in-frame clones, and not every one. The sample holds some 140,000 clones, over 85% seen once. Sequenced: blood. These receptor sequences come from a man aged 30-40 years in good health.

This clone was observed once. The chain combines TRBV7-2 with TRBJ2-7; 11 bases are a match to TRBD2. Per the germline V gene, CDR1 is SGHTA and CDR2 is FQGNSA. The junction had 4 bases not matched to a gene; V was cut back by 4 bases and J by 2 bases. There are 15 residues in the CDR3. CDR3 sequence: CASSSSSGRTYEQYF. The CDR3 coding sequence is TGTGCCAGCAGCTCATCTAGCGGGAGGACCTACGAGCAGTACTTC.

The DNA for the CDR3 is TGTGCCAGCAGCTTAGCATCCACCAACGTAGAGACCCAGTACTTC. It is translated as CASSLASTNVETQYF. The chain joins TRBV7-8 to TRBJ2-5, with no clear D. The CDR3 runs 15 residues. The V and J ends lost 0 bases and 4 bases respectively, with 12 bases between them. Germline loops: CDR1 SGHVS, CDR2 FQNEAQ.

The chain employs TRBV7-2 and TRBJ2-7; 7 nucleotides match TRBD1. The CDR3 extends over 12 amino acids. The V and J ends lost 5 bases and 6 bases, in that order; junction bases with no gene match: 4. Germline values: CDR1 SGHTA, CDR2 FQGNSA. The CDR3 region has the DNA TGTGCCAGCAGCAAGGGGGCGGTCGAGCAGTACTTC. Protein: CASSKGAVEQYF. Variable domain in full (rest from reference TRBV7-2 and TRBJ2-7): GAGVSQSPSNKVTEKGKDVELRCDPISGHTALYWYRQSLGQGLEFLIYFQGNSAPDKSGLPSDRFSAERTGGSVSTLTIQRTQQEDSAVYLCASSKGAVEQYFGPGTRLTVT.

The genes are TRBV5-4 and TRBJ2-3; D is unclear. The CDR3 contains 16 residues. Germline CDR1 and CDR2: SGHNT and YYREEE (reference sequence). Trimming pared 0 bases from V and 0 bases from J, leaving 11 bases between. CDR3 sequence reads: CASSLVADPSTDTQYF. For the CDR3, the DNA is TGTGCCAGCAGCTTGGTGGCAGATCCTAGCACAGATACGCAGTATTTT. The whole variable domain, remainder taken from reference TRBV5-4 and TRBJ2-3, is ETGVTQSPTHLIKTRGQQVTLRCSSQSGHNTVSWYQQALGQGPQFIFQYYREEENGRGNFPPRFSGLQFPNYSSELNVNALELDDSALYLCASSLVADPSTDTQYFGPGTRLTVL.

J is TRBJ1-6 and V is TRBV6-4; D possibly corresponds to TRBD1 (6 bases). The CDR3 is 12 residues long. The ends were cut back, 5 bases at V and 8 bases at J, with 7 bases in the middle. Germline V gene sequence: CDR1 MRHNA, CDR2 SNTAGT. The CDR3 DNA reads as TGTGCCAGCAGTCAGGGGTATTCACCCCTCCACTTT. Translation gives CASSQGYSPLHF.

V and J are TRBV2 and TRBJ2-2, with 8 bases fitting TRBD2. After removal of 5 bases from V and 4 bases from J, the junction contained 6 bases not matched to a gene. Germline V gene data show CDR1 as SNHLY and CDR2 as FYNNEI. The CDR3 runs to 15 residues. The CDR3 region is CASSPSGSPTGELFF. As DNA, the CDR3 is TGTGCCAGCAGTCCCAGCGGGAGCCCCACCGGGGAGCTGTTTTTT. Supplemented by reference TRBV2 and TRBJ2-2, the full variable domain reads EPEVTQTPSHQVTQMGQEVILRCVPISNHLYFYWYRQILGQKVEFLVSFYNNEISEKSEIFDDQFSVERPDGSNFTLKIRSTKLEDSAMYFCASSPSGSPTGELFFGEGSRLTVL.

This chain links TRBV19 with TRBJ1-1; no clear D gene. Trimming removed 1 base from V and 6 bases from J, with 18 bases in between. CDR1 and CDR2 (germline): LNHDA, SQIVND (reference sequence). This CDR3 is built from 16 residues. The CDR3 protein is CASSIGAGIRFAEAFF. Here the CDR3 DNA reads TGTGCCAGTAGTATAGGTGCGGGCATCCGGTTCGCTGAAGCTTTCTTT.

V is TRBV5-4 and J is TRBJ1-1, with a possible D match to TRBD1 (5 bases). The CDR3 runs 14 residues. Germline V gene data show CDR1 as SGHNT and CDR2 as YYREEE (reference sequence). Trimming pared 4 bases from V and 1 base from J, leaving 11 bases between. CDR3 sequence: CASSPGRTNTEAFF. CDR3 nucleotide sequence: TGTGCCAGCAGCCCAGGGCGGACGAACACTGAAGCTTTCTTT. The variable domain in full, with the rest retrieved from reference TRBV5-4 and TRBJ1-1, is ETGVTQSPTHLIKTRGQQVTLRCSSQSGHNTVSWYQQALGQGPQFIFQYYREEENGRGNFPPRFSGLQFPNYSSELNVNALELDDSALYLCASSPGRTNTEAFFGQGTRLTVV.

The chain uses TRBV20-1 and TRBJ2-7, with a possible D match to TRBD2 (5 bases). The V gene's germline CDR1 is DFQATT and CDR2 SNEGSKA (reference sequence). The CDR3 length is 12 residues. V was cut by 3 bases and J by 6 bases, with 12 bases left in between. CDR3 sequence: CSASLTGVEQYF. The CDR3 nucleotides are TGCAGTGCTAGTCTAACCGGGGTCGAGCAGTACTTC.

The rearrangement joins TRBV15 to TRBJ1-4; D ambiguous. CDR1 and CDR2 from the germline V gene are LNHNV and YYDKDF (reference sequence). CDR3 length equals 11 residues. With 8 bases removed from V and 7 bases from J, the gap between germline ends came to 8 bases. DNA for the CDR3: TGTGCCACCGAGTTGGGTGAAAAACTGTTTTTT. Encoded protein: CATELGEKLFF.

This sequence joins TRBV2 and TRBJ2-7, with D perhaps assigned TRBD1 or TRBD2 (5 bases each). Germline lookup yields CDR1 SNHLY and CDR2 FYNNEI. CDR3 length equals 12 residues. Trimming pared 3 bases from V and 6 bases from J, leaving 9 bases between. For the CDR3, the DNA is TGTGCCAGCAGTGAGCAGGGAGTCGAGCAGTACTTC. It is translated as CASSEQGVEQYF.

The chain has TRBV4-2 and TRBJ2-2; the match to TRBD2 covers 11 bases. Germline V gene lookup returns CDR1 LGHNA and CDR2 YNFKEQ. Losses at the gene ends were 3 bases for V and 3 bases for J; bases not matched to a gene: 15. The CDR3 is made up of 20 amino acids. The CDR3 sequence: CASSQADSASSGGHTGELFF. The DNA for the CDR3 is TGTGCCAGCAGCCAGGCGGACAGTGCCTCTAGCGGGGGGCACACCGGGGAGCTGTTTTTT.

The genes are TRBV11-3 and TRBJ1-6; TRBD1 agrees at 7 bases. V shed 0 bases and J 5 bases; nucleotides not matched to a gene: 10. The CDR3 is made up of 18 amino acids. The V gene's germline CDR1 is SGHNT and CDR2 YENEEA. CDR3 sequence reads: CASSLEGQWSANNSPLHF. CDR3 sequence (DNA): TGTGCCAGCAGCTTAGAGGGACAGTGGTCGGCGAATAATTCACCCCTCCACTTT.

The chain employs TRBV10-2 and TRBJ2-2; D remains unclear. Trimming removed 0 bases at V and 3 bases at J, with 8 bases between. The CDR3 consists of 15 residues. Germline assignment: CDR1 WSHSY and CDR2 SAAADI. The CDR3 sequence is CASSESPSYTGELFF. In DNA, the CDR3 is TGCGCCAGCAGTGAGTCGCCTAGTTACACCGGGGAGCTGTTTTTT.

J is TRBJ2-5 and V is TRBV24-1; 7 bases agree with TRBD1. The CDR3 totals 16 residues. J was trimmed by 4 bases and V by 4 bases; bases with no gene match: 11. From germline, CDR1 is KGHDR and CDR2 SFDVKD. CDR3 DNA sequence: TGTGCCACCAGTGAGTCTATGACAGGGAGAAGAGAGACCCAGTACTTC. This sequence encodes CATSESMTGRRETQYF.

The V gene is TRBV30, the J gene TRBJ1-2; D is unresolved. V gave up 0 bases and J gave up 5 bases, with 10 bases separating them. The CDR3 contains 13 residues. Germline V gene data show CDR1 as GTSNPN and CDR2 as SVGIG (reference sequence). The CDR3 loop reads CAWSVSQIYGYTF. CDR3 nucleotides: TGTGCCTGGAGTGTATCACAGATTTATGGCTACACCTTC.

The CDR3 bases are TGTGCCAGTAGCCCGGGACAGATCCTCTCTGGAAACACCATATATTTT. It translates to CASSPGQILSGNTIYF. The V and J genes are TRBV19 and TRBJ1-3, with 7 positions matching TRBD1. The CDR3 contains 16 residues. The trim removed 6 bases at V and 0 bases at J, leaving 8 bases unmatched. Germline CDR1 reads LNHDA; CDR2 reads SQIVND (reference sequence).

This sequence joins TRBV11-3 and TRBJ2-3, with a tentative D call TRBD2 (6 bases). There are 13 residues in the CDR3. V lost 3 bases and J 6 bases, leaving 10 bases between the germline ends. Germline V gives CDR1 SGHNT, CDR2 YENEEA. This CDR3 reads CASSFRGGDTQYF. CDR3 nucleotides: TGTGCCAGCAGCTTCCGAGGAGGGGATACGCAGTATTTT.

The chain links TRBV30 to TRBJ2-5, with 14 bases lining up with TRBD2. J was trimmed by 7 bases and V by 3 bases; bases with no gene match: 7. This CDR3 has 15 amino acids. Per the germline V gene, CDR1 is GTSNPN and CDR2 is SVGIG (reference sequence). The CDR3 nucleotides read TGTGCCTGGAGGCCGGGACTAGCGGGAGTGGGGACCCAGTACTTC. It encodes CAWRPGLAGVGTQYF.

The CDR3 reads CASSVTSGRSTDTQYF. The CDR3 DNA sequence: TGTGCCAGCAGCGTTACTAGCGGGAGATCCACAGATACGCAGTATTTT. The chain carries TRBV9 and TRBJ2-3, with 11 bases fitting TRBD2. The germline V gene has CDR1 SGDLS and CDR2 YYNGEE. The CDR3 runs to 16 residues. With 2 bases clipped from V and 2 bases from J, the junction kept 4 bases outside the gene matches.